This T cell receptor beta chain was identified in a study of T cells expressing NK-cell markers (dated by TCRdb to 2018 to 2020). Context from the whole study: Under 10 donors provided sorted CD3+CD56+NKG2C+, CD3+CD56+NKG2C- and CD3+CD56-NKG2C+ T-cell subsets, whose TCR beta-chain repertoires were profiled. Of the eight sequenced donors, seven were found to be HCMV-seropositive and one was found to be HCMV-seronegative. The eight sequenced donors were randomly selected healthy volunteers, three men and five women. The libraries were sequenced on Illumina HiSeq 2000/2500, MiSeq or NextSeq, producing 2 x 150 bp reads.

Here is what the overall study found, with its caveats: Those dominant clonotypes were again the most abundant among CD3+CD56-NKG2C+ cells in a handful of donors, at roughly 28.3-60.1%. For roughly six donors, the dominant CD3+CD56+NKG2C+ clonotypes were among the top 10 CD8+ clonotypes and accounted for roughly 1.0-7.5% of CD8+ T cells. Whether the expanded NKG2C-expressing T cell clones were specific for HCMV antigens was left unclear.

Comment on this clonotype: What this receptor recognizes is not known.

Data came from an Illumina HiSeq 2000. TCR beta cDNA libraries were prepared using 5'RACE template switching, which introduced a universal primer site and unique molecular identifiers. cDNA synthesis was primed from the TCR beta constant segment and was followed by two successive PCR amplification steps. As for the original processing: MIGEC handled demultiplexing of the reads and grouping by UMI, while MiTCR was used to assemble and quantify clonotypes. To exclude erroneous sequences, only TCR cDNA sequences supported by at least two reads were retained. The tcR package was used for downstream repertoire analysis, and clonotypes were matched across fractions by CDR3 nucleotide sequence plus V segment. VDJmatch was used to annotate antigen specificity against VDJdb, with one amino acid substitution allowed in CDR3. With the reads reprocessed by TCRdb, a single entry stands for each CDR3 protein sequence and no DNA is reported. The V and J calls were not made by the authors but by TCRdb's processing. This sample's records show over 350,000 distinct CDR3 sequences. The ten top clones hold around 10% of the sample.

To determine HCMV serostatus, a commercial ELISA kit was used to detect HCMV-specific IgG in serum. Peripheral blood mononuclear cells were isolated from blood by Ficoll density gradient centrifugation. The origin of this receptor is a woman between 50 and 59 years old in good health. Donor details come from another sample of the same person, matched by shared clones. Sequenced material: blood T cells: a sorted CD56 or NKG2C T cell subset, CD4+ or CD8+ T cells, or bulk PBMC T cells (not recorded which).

The encoded CDR3 is CASSYRDDYYNEQFF. The V and J segments used are TRBV11-2 and TRBJ2-1; TCRdb names TRBD1, which stays unverified in the absence of DNA. From cysteine to phenylalanine, the CDR3 is 15 amino acids long. No DNA was logged. Looking up the germline V gene yields CDR1 SGHAT and CDR2 FQNNGV.